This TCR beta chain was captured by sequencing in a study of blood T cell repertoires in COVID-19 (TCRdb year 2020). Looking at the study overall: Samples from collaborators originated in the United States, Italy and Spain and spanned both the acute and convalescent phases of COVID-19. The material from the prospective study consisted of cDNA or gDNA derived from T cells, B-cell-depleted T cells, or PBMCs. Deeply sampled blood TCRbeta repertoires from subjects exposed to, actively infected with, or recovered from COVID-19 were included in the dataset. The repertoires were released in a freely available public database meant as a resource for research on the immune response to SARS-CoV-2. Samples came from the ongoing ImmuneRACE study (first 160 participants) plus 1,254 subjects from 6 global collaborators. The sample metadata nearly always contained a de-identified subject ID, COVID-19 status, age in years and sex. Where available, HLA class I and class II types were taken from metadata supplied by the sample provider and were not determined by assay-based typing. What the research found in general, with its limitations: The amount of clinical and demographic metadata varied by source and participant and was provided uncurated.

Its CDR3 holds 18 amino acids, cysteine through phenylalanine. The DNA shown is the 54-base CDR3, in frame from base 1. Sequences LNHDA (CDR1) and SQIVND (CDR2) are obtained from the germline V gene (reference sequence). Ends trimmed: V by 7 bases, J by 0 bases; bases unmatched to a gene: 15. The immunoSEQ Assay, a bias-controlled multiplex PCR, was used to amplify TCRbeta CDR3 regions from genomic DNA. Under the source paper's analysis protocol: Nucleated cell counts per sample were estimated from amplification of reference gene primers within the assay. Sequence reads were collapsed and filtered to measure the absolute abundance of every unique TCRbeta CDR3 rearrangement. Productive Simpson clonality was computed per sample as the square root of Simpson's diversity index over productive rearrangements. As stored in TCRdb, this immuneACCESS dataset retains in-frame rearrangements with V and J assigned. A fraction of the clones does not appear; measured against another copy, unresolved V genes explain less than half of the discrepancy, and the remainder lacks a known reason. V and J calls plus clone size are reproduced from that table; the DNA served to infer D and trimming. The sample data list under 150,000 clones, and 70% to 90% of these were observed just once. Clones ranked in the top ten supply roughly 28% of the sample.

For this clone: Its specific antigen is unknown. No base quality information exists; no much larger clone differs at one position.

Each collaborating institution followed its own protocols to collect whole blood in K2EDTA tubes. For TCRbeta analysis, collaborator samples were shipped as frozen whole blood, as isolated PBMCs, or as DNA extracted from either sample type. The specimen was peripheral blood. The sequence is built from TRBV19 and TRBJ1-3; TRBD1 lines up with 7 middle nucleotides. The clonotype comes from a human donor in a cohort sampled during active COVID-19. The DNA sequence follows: TGTGCCAGTACCCTCACACGGACAGGTTTAAGCTCTGGAAACACCATATATTTT. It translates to CASTLTRTGLSSGNTIYF.